The clone carrying this T cell receptor beta chain turned up a few times. The antigen remains undetermined. The data derive from a study of T-cell memory formation after mild COVID-19. Findings and caveats of the study: Specificity for SARS-CoV-2 was not confirmed among the second-wave clones peaking on day 37. CM and EM subsets held most contracting CD4+ clones; EMRA held CD8+ ones. Researchers found some responding clones in pre-infection memory, a sign that cross-reactive memory joined.

TCRdb passed the 5' RACE reads through MiXCR, listing each CDR3 protein once. The sample yields roughly 150,000 distinct CDR3 sequences, more than 14% seen once. CDR3 length: 17 amino acids. The J segment lost 5 bases and the V segment lost 5 bases, leaving 10 bases of the junction unmatched. Germline values: CDR1 MNHEY, CDR2 SMNVEV (reference sequence). Specimen: PBMCs or a T cell subset sorted from them (not recorded which). This sequence originates from an adult woman who had mild COVID-19 (a few samples of this study predate the infection). Cell type and time point are not known. The gene calls are TRBV27 and TRBJ1-6, with 9 positions matching TRBD1. CDR3 DNA: TGTGCCAGCAGTATCCCCCCCGGGACAGGGAATAATTCACCCCTCCACTTT. Translating gives CASSIPPGTGNNSPLHF.